A selection of T cell receptor beta chains follows, all from one sample in a study of cytomegalovirus exposure and HLA in healthy donors. Sequencing used immunoSEQ multiplex PCR; TCRdb keeps in-frame clones, though not all of them. The profile shows under 150,000 clones, roughly 67% of them singletons. Sequencing was done on a sample of PBMCs. Receptors were obtained from a man aged 18 to 29 in good health and CMV-seropositive. Each CDR3 is given with its conserved first and last residue. Each record gives: D gene, J gene, V gene, clone size, CDR3 protein, CDR3 DNA. D genes are given only for firm matches. Not every row has a clone size; where given, it reads once, few, many or a size class.

d_call: NA
j_call: TRBJ2-6
v_call: TRBV25-1
clone_size: few
cdr3_aa: CARLGMPSGANVLTF
cdr3_nt: TGTGCCAGGTTGGGCATGCCCTCTGGGGCCAACGTCCTGACTTTC

d_call: TRBD2
j_call: TRBJ2-2
v_call: TRBV6-4
clone_size: NA
cdr3_aa: CASSYAAGGTGELFF
cdr3_nt: TGTGCCAGCAGTTACGCCGCGGGGGGGACCGGGGAGCTGTTTTTT

d_call: TRBD2
j_call: TRBJ2-1
v_call: TRBV2
clone_size: NA
cdr3_aa: CASQQTSGGAYNEQFF
cdr3_nt: TGTGCCAGCCAACAGACTAGCGGGGGGGCGTACAATGAGCAGTTCTTC

d_call: TRBD2
j_call: TRBJ2-3
v_call: TRBV18
clone_size: NA
cdr3_aa: CASSPRASGEADTQYF
cdr3_nt: TGTGCCAGCTCACCACGGGCTAGCGGGGAAGCAGATACGCAGTATTTT

d_call: TRBD2
j_call: TRBJ2-1
v_call: TRBV15
clone_size: NA
cdr3_aa: CATSSRGDPMYEQFF
cdr3_nt: TGTGCCACCAGCAGCCGGGGGGACCCTATGTATGAGCAGTTCTTC

d_call: NA
j_call: TRBJ1-6
v_call: TRBV15
clone_size: few
cdr3_aa: CATSRDLTASPLHF
cdr3_nt: TGTGCCACCAGCAGAGATCTCACAGCTTCACCCCTCCACTTT

d_call: TRBD1
j_call: TRBJ2-3
v_call: TRBV4-2
clone_size: NA
cdr3_aa: CASSQGGQLGSADTQYF
cdr3_nt: TGTGCCAGCAGCCAAGGGGGACAGCTAGGTTCGGCAGATACGCAGTATTTT

d_call: NA
j_call: TRBJ2-3
v_call: TRBV5-6
clone_size: NA
cdr3_aa: CASSLSRVLTDTQYF
cdr3_nt: TGTGCCAGCAGCTTGTCCAGGGTGCTAACAGATACGCAGTATTTT

d_call: TRBD2
j_call: TRBJ2-1
v_call: TRBV5-6
clone_size: NA
cdr3_aa: CASSLDLAGVPRDEQFF
cdr3_nt: TGTGCCAGCAGCTTGGATCTAGCGGGGGTCCCTAGGGATGAGCAGTTCTTC

d_call: TRBD2
j_call: TRBJ2-1
v_call: TRBV10-3
clone_size: NA
cdr3_aa: CATKDTGISGGRYEQFF
cdr3_nt: TGTGCCACCAAAGACACTGGAATTAGCGGGGGGAGGTATGAGCAGTTCTTC

d_call: NA
j_call: TRBJ2-6
v_call: TRBV19
clone_size: NA
cdr3_aa: CASSPREKFSSGANVLTF
cdr3_nt: TGTGCCAGTAGTCCTCGGGAGAAATTCAGCTCTGGGGCCAACGTCCTGACTTTC

d_call: NA
j_call: TRBJ2-7
v_call: TRBV6-6
clone_size: NA
cdr3_aa: CASSYSGQYYEQYF
cdr3_nt: TGTGCCAGCAGTTACTCTGGACAGTACTACGAGCAGTACTTC

d_call: NA
j_call: TRBJ1-4
v_call: TRBV6-1
clone_size: NA
cdr3_aa: CASSAKGQSFTTNEKLFF
cdr3_nt: TGTGCCAGCAGTGCCAAGGGACAATCCTTCACAACTAATGAAAAACTGTTTTTT

d_call: TRBD2
j_call: TRBJ2-5
v_call: TRBV19
clone_size: NA
cdr3_aa: CASSMWQGTGGAQYF
cdr3_nt: TGTGCCAGTAGTATGTGGCAGGGGACCGGGGGGGCCCAGTACTTC

d_call: TRBD1
j_call: TRBJ1-2
v_call: TRBV6-5
clone_size: NA
cdr3_aa: CASSYSDRANYGYTF
cdr3_nt: TGTGCCAGCAGTTACTCAGACAGGGCTAACTATGGCTACACCTTC

d_call: NA
j_call: TRBJ1-4
v_call: TRBV6-6
clone_size: NA
cdr3_aa: CASSYSSLNEKLFF
cdr3_nt: TGTGCCAGCAGTTACTCGAGCCTAAATGAAAAACTGTTTTTT

d_call: TRBD1
j_call: TRBJ2-1
v_call: TRBV28
clone_size: NA
cdr3_aa: CASSTQGPGWNEQFF
cdr3_nt: TGTGCCAGCAGTACACAGGGGCCGGGTTGGAATGAGCAGTTCTTC

d_call: TRBD1
j_call: TRBJ1-1
v_call: TRBV7-2
clone_size: few
cdr3_aa: CASSPDRATEAFF
cdr3_nt: TGTGCCAGCAGCCCCGACAGGGCCACTGAAGCTTTCTTT

d_call: NA
j_call: TRBJ1-1
v_call: TRBV19
clone_size: NA
cdr3_aa: CASIFTGGNTEAFF
cdr3_nt: TGTGCCAGTATCTTTACGGGGGGCAACACTGAAGCTTTCTTT

d_call: NA
j_call: TRBJ2-6
v_call: TRBV5-4
clone_size: NA
cdr3_aa: CASRLLSGANVLTF
cdr3_nt: TGTGCCAGCAGACTGTTGTCTGGGGCCAACGTCCTGACTTTC

d_call: TRBD1
j_call: TRBJ1-4
v_call: TRBV30
clone_size: NA
cdr3_aa: CAWRQGNEKLFF
cdr3_nt: TGTGCCTGGAGACAGGGGAATGAAAAACTGTTTTTT

d_call: NA
j_call: TRBJ1-6
v_call: TRBV2
clone_size: NA
cdr3_aa: CASTMDGGSISPLHF
cdr3_nt: TGTGCCAGCACCATGGACGGGGGATCTATTTCACCCCTCCACTTT

d_call: TRBD1
j_call: TRBJ2-7
v_call: TRBV5-6
clone_size: NA
cdr3_aa: CASSSTGVSNEQYF
cdr3_nt: TGTGCCAGCAGCTCGACAGGGGTATCAAACGAGCAGTACTTC

d_call: NA
j_call: TRBJ2-7
v_call: TRBV28
clone_size: NA
cdr3_aa: CASSFIAGQQRGEQYF
cdr3_nt: TGTGCCAGCAGTTTTATCGCAGGACAGCAAAGGGGCGAGCAGTACTTC

d_call: TRBD1
j_call: TRBJ1-1
v_call: TRBV10-3
clone_size: few
cdr3_aa: CAISADRVPNTEAFF
cdr3_nt: TGTGCCATCAGTGCAGACAGGGTACCGAACACTGAAGCTTTCTTT

d_call: TRBD1
j_call: TRBJ2-7
v_call: TRBV11-2
clone_size: NA
cdr3_aa: CASSLGTGGAKSYEQYF
cdr3_nt: TGTGCCAGCAGCTTAGGGACAGGGGGCGCCAAAAGCTACGAGCAGTACTTC

d_call: NA
j_call: TRBJ1-5
v_call: TRBV6-6
clone_size: NA
cdr3_aa: CASSYSMAGTQPQHF
cdr3_nt: TGTGCCAGCAGTTACTCGATGGCAGGTACTCAGCCCCAGCATTTT

d_call: NA
j_call: TRBJ2-7
v_call: TRBV27
clone_size: NA
cdr3_aa: CASSYQGPYEQYF
cdr3_nt: TGTGCCAGCAGTTACCAGGGCCCCTACGAGCAGTACTTC

d_call: TRBD2
j_call: TRBJ2-3
v_call: TRBV10-2
clone_size: NA
cdr3_aa: CASSDRTSGGWSTDTQYF
cdr3_nt: TGCGCCAGCAGTGATCGGACTAGCGGGGGGTGGAGCACAGATACGCAGTATTTT

d_call: NA
j_call: TRBJ1-5
v_call: TRBV6-5
clone_size: few
cdr3_aa: CASSSLGASGHQPQHF
cdr3_nt: TGTGCCAGCAGTTCCCTAGGGGCGTCGGGTCATCAGCCCCAGCATTTT

d_call: NA
j_call: TRBJ2-5
v_call: TRBV18
clone_size: NA
cdr3_aa: CASSLYQTSQETQYF
cdr3_nt: TGTGCCAGCTCACTCTATCAGACATCGCAAGAGACCCAGTACTTC

d_call: NA
j_call: TRBJ1-2
v_call: TRBV5-6
clone_size: NA
cdr3_aa: CASSFLDRSNYGYTF
cdr3_nt: TGTGCCAGCAGCTTTTTGGACAGATCTAACTATGGCTACACCTTC

d_call: NA
j_call: TRBJ1-5
v_call: TRBV6-5
clone_size: few
cdr3_aa: CASSYSADNQPQHF
cdr3_nt: TGTGCCAGCAGTTACTCTGCGGATAATCAGCCCCAGCATTTT

d_call: NA
j_call: TRBJ1-6
v_call: TRBV6-1
clone_size: NA
cdr3_aa: CASSEAGVYNSPLHF
cdr3_nt: TGTGCCAGCAGTGAAGCGGGAGTCTATAATTCACCCCTCCACTTT

d_call: TRBD1
j_call: TRBJ2-3
v_call: TRBV5-1
clone_size: NA
cdr3_aa: CASSLGQGLDTQYF
cdr3_nt: TGCGCCAGCAGCCTCGGACAGGGGTTGGATACGCAGTATTTT

d_call: NA
j_call: TRBJ1-1
v_call: TRBV20-1
clone_size: few
cdr3_aa: CSAGSNTEAFF
cdr3_nt: TGCAGTGCCGGGTCAAACACTGAAGCTTTCTTT

d_call: NA
j_call: TRBJ1-4
v_call: TRBV7-9
clone_size: NA
cdr3_aa: CASSPGGQKLVKLFF
cdr3_nt: TGTGCCAGCAGCCCGGGAGGGCAGAAGTTGGTCAAACTGTTTTTT

d_call: NA
j_call: TRBJ1-6
v_call: TRBV2
clone_size: NA
cdr3_aa: CASSQPGQQSSSYNSPLHF
cdr3_nt: TGTGCCAGCAGTCAACCGGGACAACAATCAAGCTCCTATAATTCACCCCTCCACTTT

d_call: TRBD2
j_call: TRBJ2-7
v_call: TRBV25-1
clone_size: once
cdr3_aa: CASSRGVAYEQYF
cdr3_nt: TGTGCCAGCAGTCGGGGGGTGGCCTACGAGCAGTACTTC

d_call: TRBD2
j_call: TRBJ2-6
v_call: TRBV5-1
clone_size: NA
cdr3_aa: CASSSGRSGANVLTF
cdr3_nt: TGCGCCAGCAGCTCCGGGAGGTCTGGGGCCAACGTCCTGACTTTC

d_call: TRBD1
j_call: TRBJ2-4
v_call: TRBV13
clone_size: few
cdr3_aa: CASRHYSPGQGSNIQYF
cdr3_nt: TGTGCCAGCAGACACTATAGCCCTGGACAGGGCAGCAACATTCAGTACTTC

d_call: TRBD2
j_call: TRBJ2-5
v_call: TRBV7-2
clone_size: NA
cdr3_aa: CASSPQSGGALETQYF
cdr3_nt: TGTGCCAGCAGCCCCCAAAGCGGGGGGGCCCTGGAGACCCAGTACTTC

d_call: NA
j_call: TRBJ1-5
v_call: TRBV2
clone_size: NA
cdr3_aa: CASRPDFAQPQHF
cdr3_nt: TGTGCCAGCAGACCTGACTTTGCCCAGCCCCAGCATTTT

d_call: NA
j_call: TRBJ1-2
v_call: TRBV9
clone_size: NA
cdr3_aa: CASSVMAEANYGYTF
cdr3_nt: TGTGCCAGCAGCGTAATGGCAGAGGCTAACTATGGCTACACCTTC

d_call: NA
j_call: TRBJ2-5
v_call: TRBV4-1
clone_size: NA
cdr3_aa: CASSQGRGGETQYF
cdr3_nt: TGCGCCAGCAGCCAGGGGAGAGGCGGAGAGACCCAGTACTTC

d_call: NA
j_call: TRBJ1-1
v_call: TRBV14
clone_size: NA
cdr3_aa: CASSQDNSLNTEAFF
cdr3_nt: TGTGCCAGCAGCCAAGATAACAGTTTGAACACTGAAGCTTTCTTT

d_call: TRBD1
j_call: TRBJ2-5
v_call: TRBV6-4
clone_size: NA
cdr3_aa: CASSPTGQGARETQYF
cdr3_nt: TGTGCCAGCAGTCCCACCGGACAGGGGGCGAGAGAGACCCAGTACTTC

d_call: NA
j_call: TRBJ2-2
v_call: TRBV5-1
clone_size: NA
cdr3_aa: CASSLASLNWGAGELFF
cdr3_nt: TGCGCCAGCAGCTTGGCGTCACTAAACTGGGGAGCCGGGGAGCTGTTTTTT

d_call: NA
j_call: TRBJ2-7
v_call: TRBV28
clone_size: NA
cdr3_aa: CASGRIGESYEQYF
cdr3_nt: TGTGCCAGTGGGAGGATTGGAGAGTCTTACGAGCAGTACTTC

d_call: NA
j_call: TRBJ1-4
v_call: TRBV5-1
clone_size: NA
cdr3_aa: CASSQGPTNEKLFF
cdr3_nt: TGCGCCAGCAGCCAGGGTCCGACTAATGAAAAACTGTTTTTT

d_call: TRBD2
j_call: TRBJ2-3
v_call: TRBV7-3
clone_size: NA
cdr3_aa: CASSLTSSLAGYRTDTQYF
cdr3_nt: TGTGCCAGCAGCTTAACGTCGAGCCTAGCGGGGTATAGGACAGATACGCAGTATTTT

d_call: TRBD2
j_call: TRBJ2-5
v_call: TRBV9
clone_size: NA
cdr3_aa: CASSDGTSETQYF
cdr3_nt: TGTGCCAGCAGCGATGGGACTAGTGAGACCCAGTACTTC

d_call: TRBD2
j_call: TRBJ2-5
v_call: TRBV13
clone_size: NA
cdr3_aa: CASSARYSGTSGETQYF
cdr3_nt: TGTGCCAGCAGCGCACGATACTCCGGGACTAGCGGGGAGACCCAGTACTTC

d_call: NA
j_call: TRBJ1-6
v_call: TRBV6-5
clone_size: once
cdr3_aa: CASSESRDSPLHF
cdr3_nt: TGTGCCAGCAGTGAAAGTCGGGATTCACCCCTCCACTTT

d_call: TRBD2
j_call: TRBJ2-3
v_call: TRBV13
clone_size: NA
cdr3_aa: CASSFAGGNTDTQYF
cdr3_nt: TGTGCCAGCAGCTTTGCGGGGGGAAACACAGATACGCAGTATTTT

d_call: NA
j_call: TRBJ1-1
v_call: TRBV11-1
clone_size: NA
cdr3_aa: CASSSRTEAFF
cdr3_nt: TGTGCCAGCAGCTCTCGGACTGAAGCTTTCTTT

d_call: TRBD1
j_call: TRBJ1-4
v_call: TRBV7-2
clone_size: NA
cdr3_aa: CASSLNPGQLNEKLFF
cdr3_nt: TGTGCCAGCAGCTTAAATCCGGGACAGCTTAATGAAAAACTGTTTTTT

d_call: NA
j_call: TRBJ2-3
v_call: TRBV7-2
clone_size: few
cdr3_aa: CASSSRGRTDTQYF
cdr3_nt: TGTGCCAGCAGCTCGCGGGGCCGCACAGATACGCAGTATTTT

d_call: NA
j_call: TRBJ2-1
v_call: TRBV19
clone_size: few
cdr3_aa: CASSRSINEQFF
cdr3_nt: TGTGCCAGTAGTAGGAGCATCAATGAGCAGTTCTTC

d_call: NA
j_call: TRBJ1-3
v_call: TRBV11-3
clone_size: NA
cdr3_aa: CASSLDGGRLSGNTIYF
cdr3_nt: TGTGCCAGCAGCTTAGATGGTGGCAGGCTCTCTGGAAACACCATATATTTT